The 31 T cell receptor beta chains listed next were all sequenced from one sample in a study of cytomegalovirus exposure and HLA in healthy donors. Primers included in the PCR were 60 Vbeta and 13 Jbeta primers. The assay was immunoSEQ multiplex PCR, and TCRdb's table has in-frame clones only and misses some. Of under 200,000 clones detected, 70% to 80% appear once; the ten largest clones hold 4.4%. The source material was PBMCs. These receptor sequences come from a woman in her thirties in good health and CMV-seropositive.

The CDR3 DNA reads TGTGCCAGCAGCCGGGGAGGCGGAGTTGAGCAGTTCTTC. Its protein product is CASSRGGGVEQFF. The chain recombines TRBV11-2 with TRBJ2-1; a possible D gene is TRBD2 (6 bases). Germline V CDR1 and CDR2: SGHAT, FQNNGV. V dropped 5 bases and J dropped 9 bases, with 14 bases sitting between them. The CDR3 is made up of 13 amino acids.

The J gene is TRBJ2-7, the V gene TRBV9; maybe TRBD2 (5 bases). Trimming cost V 0 bases and J 2 bases, with 9 bases left between them. CDR3 length equals 14 residues. Germline CDR1 reads SGDLS; CDR2 reads YYNGEE. This CDR3 is CASSVDASTYEQYF. CDR3 nucleotide sequence: TGTGCCAGCAGCGTAGACGCTAGCACCTACGAGCAGTACTTC.

This chain connects TRBV6-5 to TRBJ2-7, with D tentatively TRBD1 (5 bases). The CDR3 consists of 14 residues. Germline V gene data show CDR1 as MNHEY and CDR2 as SVGAGI. Trimming stripped 0 bases from V and 5 bases from J, with 11 bases between. CDR3 bases: TGTGCCAGCAGTTACTCGGGCAGGGCTCACGAGCAGTACTTC. Its protein is CASSYSGRAHEQYF.

The chain is built from TRBV5-1 and TRBJ2-3; 12 positions agree with TRBD1. The CDR3 extends over 14 amino acids. The germline V gene encodes CDR1 SGHRS and CDR2 YFSETQ. Losses at the gene ends were 5 bases for V and 7 bases for J; bases not matched to a gene: 5. The CDR3 protein is CASSRGQGAHTQYF. The CDR3 nucleotides are TGCGCCAGCAGTAGGGGACAGGGGGCTCATACGCAGTATTTT.

The chain joins TRBV7-6 to TRBJ2-2; 8 bases fit TRBD2. Trimming at V came to 5 bases and at J to 6 bases, leaving 14 bases not matched to a gene. Germline CDR1 reads SGHVS; CDR2 reads FNYEAQ. CDR3 size: 17 residues. CDR3 sequence: CASSPIGSSGSPGELFF. The CDR3 DNA is TGTGCCAGCAGCCCAATAGGATCCAGCGGGAGTCCCGGGGAGCTGTTTTTT.

The V call is TRBV20-1, the J call TRBJ1-2; D ambiguous. The CDR3 spans 11 residues. V dropped 7 bases and J dropped 4 bases, with 10 bases sitting between them. Germline V gene sequence: CDR1 DFQATT, CDR2 SNEGSKA (reference sequence). CDR3 bases: TGCAGTGTGAGGGAGAGCTATGGCTACACCTTC. Amino acids: CSVRESYGYTF.

The gene calls are TRBV15 and TRBJ1-1; TRBD1 matches at 8 bases. This CDR3 comprises 16 residues. J was trimmed by 3 bases and V by 6 bases; bases with no gene match: 12. Germline values: CDR1 LNHNV, CDR2 YYDKDF (reference sequence). CDR3 protein: CATRTRGQVGDTEAFF. DNA for the CDR3: TGTGCCACCAGGACACGGGGACAGGTAGGAGACACTGAAGCTTTCTTT.

The chain links TRBV6-1 to TRBJ2-1; 7 bases are a match to TRBD2. V shed 6 bases, J shed 5 bases, and the junction held 7 bases outside the gene matches. CDR1 is MNHNS and CDR2 is SASEGT in the germline V gene. This CDR3 comprises 14 residues. The CDR3 DNA sequence: TGTGCCAGCAGCCTGGGCGGGAGCCACAATGAGCAGTTCTTC. As protein: CASSLGGSHNEQFF.

This chain connects TRBV6-1 to TRBJ2-3; D perhaps matches TRBD2 (5 bases). The CDR3 extends over 13 amino acids. Germline CDR1 is MNHNS and CDR2 is SASEGT. The V and J ends lost 11 bases and 1 base respectively, with 13 bases between them. DNA of the CDR3: TGTGCCTCGAGTCTCGGGGGCACAGATACGCAGTATTTT. It is translated as CASSLGGTDTQYF.

The chain employs TRBV29-1 and TRBJ2-2; tentatively, D is TRBD2 (5 bases). The V and J ends lost 4 bases and 4 bases respectively, with 16 bases between them. Germline V lookup: CDR1 SQVTM, CDR2 ANQGSEA. The CDR3 spans 15 residues. CDR3 sequence (DNA): TGCAGCGTTGCTTCGAGGACTCGACTCACCGGGGAGCTGTTTTTT. Translating gives CSVASRTRLTGELFF.

The chain's CDR3 is CASSPNLGVKADTQYF. The CDR3 DNA follows: TGTGCCAGCAGCCCAAATCTAGGGGTAAAAGCAGATACGCAGTATTTT. The V gene is TRBV11-2, the J gene TRBJ2-3, with TRBD1 as a possible D gene (5 bases). The CDR3 covers 16 residues. Germline V CDR1 and CDR2: SGHAT, FQNNGV. Trimming pared 5 bases from V and 4 bases from J, leaving 19 bases between.

The V and J genes are TRBV4-3 and TRBJ1-6; a possible D gene is TRBD1 (5 bases). This CDR3 region has 13 residues. Looked up from germline, CDR1 is LGHNA and CDR2 is YSLEER. V was shortened by 6 bases and J by 3 bases, with 6 bases between the two germline ends. CDR3 region: CASRDNYNSPLHF. CDR3 nucleotides: TGCGCCAGCAGGGACAACTATAATTCACCCCTCCACTTT.

The chain employs TRBV7-2 and TRBJ1-5; 9 nucleotides align to TRBD1. V shed 5 bases, J shed 0 bases, and the junction held 2 bases outside the gene matches. The length of the CDR3 is 15 residues. Looked up from germline, CDR1 is SGHTA and CDR2 is FQGNSA. The CDR3 nucleotides are TGTGCCAGCAGCCCGGACAGGGGTAGCAATCAGCCCCAGCATTTT. It translates to CASSPDRGSNQPQHF.

The chain links TRBV10-2 to TRBJ1-2, with D perhaps TRBD1 (6 bases). The CDR3 has 14 residues. Germline V gene sequence: CDR1 WSHSY, CDR2 SAAADI. V was clipped by 10 bases and J by 3 bases, with 18 bases between them. CDR3 region: CATSSDRLHYGYTF. Here the CDR3 DNA reads TGCGCCACCTCCTCTGACAGGCTGCACTATGGCTACACCTTC.

The chain carries TRBV7-9 and TRBJ1-5, with TRBD1 as a possible D gene (5 bases). The CDR3 is 16 amino acids. CDR1 SEHNR and CDR2 FQNEAQ come from the germline V gene (reference sequence). Trimming removed 3 bases from V and 2 bases from J, with 14 bases in between. The CDR3 DNA is TGTGCCAGCAGCTTCCTTGGACAAGGCGGCAATCAGCCCCAGCATTTT. Translated, it gives CASSFLGQGGNQPQHF. Combining the CDR3 with reference TRBV7-9 and TRBJ1-5 gives the whole variable domain DTGVSQNPRHKITKRGQNVTFRCDPISEHNRLYWYRQTLGQGPEFLTYFQNEAQLEKSRLLSDRFSAERPKGSFSTLEIQRTEQGDSAMYLCASSFLGQGGNQPQHFGDGTRLSIL.

There are a few counts of this clone. This chain uses TRBV4-1 with TRBJ2-7; a weak D match, TRBD2 (5 bases). With 0 bases removed from V and 0 bases from J, the gap between germline ends came to 12 bases. The CDR3 is 16 amino acids. CDR1 and CDR2 (germline): MGHRA, YSYEKL. DNA of the CDR3: TGCGCCAGCAGCCAAGAAGGAGGACTTCCCTCCTACGAGCAGTACTTC. Amino acid sequence: CASSQEGGLPSYEQYF.

The chain employs TRBV2 and TRBJ1-3; perhaps TRBD1 as D (5 bases). Germline V lookup: CDR1 SNHLY, CDR2 FYNNEI. The CDR3 runs 15 residues. Trimming stripped 4 bases from V and 2 bases from J, with 12 bases between. Here the CDR3 DNA reads TGTGCCAGCAGTGTGCGGGGGTCGACTGGAAACACCATATATTTT. It specifies CASSVRGSTGNTIYF.

J is TRBJ2-3 and V is TRBV9; weak D call: TRBD2 (6 bases). The CDR3 spans 16 residues. Germline V gene data show CDR1 as SGDLS and CDR2 as YYNGEE. Trimming took off 3 bases at V and 2 bases at J, with 16 bases between the two ends. Here the CDR3 DNA reads TGTGCCAGCAGCGGGGCCGGGACTTTCATCACAGATACGCAGTATTTT. This sequence encodes CASSGAGTFITDTQYF.

The rearrangement links TRBV19 to TRBJ1-2, with 7 bases that match TRBD1. Germline CDR1 and CDR2: LNHDA and SQIVND (reference sequence). The CDR3 has 15 amino acids. Losses at the gene ends were 6 bases for V and 2 bases for J; bases not matched to a gene: 9. CDR3 protein: CASRIYTGANYGYTF. CDR3 in DNA: TGTGCCAGTAGAATATATACAGGGGCGAACTATGGCTACACCTTC.

This rearrangement joins TRBV14 to TRBJ2-7, with TRBD1 matching over 9 bases. From germline, CDR1 is SGHDN and CDR2 FVKESK. The ends lost 5 bases at V and 3 bases at J; junction bases unmatched: 5. The CDR3 runs 14 residues. CDR3 loop: CASSFGQGSYEQYF. The CDR3 region has the DNA TGTGCCAGCAGCTTTGGACAGGGGAGCTACGAGCAGTACTTC.

The V call is TRBV2, the J call TRBJ2-2; D is perhaps TRBD1 (6 bases). The CDR3 sequence is 14 residues long. The V and J ends lost 7 bases and 7 bases respectively, with 16 bases between them. Germline CDR1 is SNHLY and CDR2 is FYNNEI. The CDR3 is CASTFEGTNGELFF. The CDR3 DNA reads as TGTGCCAGCACCTTTGAAGGGACAAACGGGGAGCTGTTTTTT.

The genes are TRBV5-1 and TRBJ2-5; TRBD2 matches 7 bases. This CDR3 is built from 16 residues. The V and J ends lost 0 bases and 4 bases, in that order; junction bases with no gene match: 9. Germline V gene sequence: CDR1 SGHRS, CDR2 YFSETQ. In nucleotides, the CDR3 is TGCGCCAGCAGCTTGGCTGGGGGAGGGCGAGTAGAGACCCAGTACTTC. It codes for CASSLAGGGRVETQYF. Complete variable domain (other parts from reference TRBV5-1 and TRBJ2-5): KAGVTQTPRYLIKTRGQQVTLSCSPISGHRSVSWYQQTPGQGLQFLFEYFSETQRNKGNFPGRFSGRQFSNSRSEMNVSTLELGDSALYLCASSLAGGGRVETQYFGPGTRLLVL.

This chain uses TRBV4-2 with TRBJ1-4; D remains ambiguous. V dropped 0 bases and J dropped 11 bases, with 10 bases sitting between them. Germline V gene sequence: CDR1 LGHNA, CDR2 YNFKEQ. The CDR3 spans 13 residues. The CDR3 DNA follows: TGTGCCAGCAGCCAAGACTCCTACGATAAACTGTTTTTT. Amino acid sequence: CASSQDSYDKLFF.

The chain links TRBV5-1 to TRBJ2-5, with TRBD1 matching 8 bases. The CDR3 contains 17 residues. The germline V gene has CDR1 SGHRS and CDR2 YFSETQ. Trimming cost V 4 bases and J 1 base; bases outside gene matches: 12. The CDR3 loop reads CASSRTGMRLAQETQYF. Written as DNA, the CDR3 is TGCGCCAGCAGCCGGACAGGGATGAGGCTCGCCCAAGAGACCCAGTACTTC.

The chain joins TRBV14 to TRBJ1-1, with a possible D match to TRBD1 (6 bases). The CDR3 contains 13 residues. V was shortened by 4 bases and J by 3 bases, with 9 bases between the two germline ends. CDR1 and CDR2 from the germline V gene are SGHDN and FVKESK. CDR3 amino acids: CASSRQEDTEAFF. The CDR3 bases are TGTGCCAGCAGCCGACAGGAGGACACTGAAGCTTTCTTT.

V gene TRBV18 combines with J gene TRBJ1-5, with 7 bases that match TRBD1. The ends lost 4 bases at V and 4 bases at J; junction bases unmatched: 10. This CDR3 contains 16 residues. Germline V lookup: CDR1 KGHSH, CDR2 LQKENI. The CDR3 DNA sequence: TGTGCCAGCTCACGGGGAGACAGGGTTGCAAATCAGCCCCAGCATTTT. It translates to CASSRGDRVANQPQHF.

The rearrangement uses TRBV7-2 and TRBJ1-1, with a weak D call TRBD1 (5 bases). Trimming took off 5 bases at V and 7 bases at J, with 11 bases between the two ends. Per the germline V gene, CDR1 is SGHTA and CDR2 is FQGNSA. This CDR3 spans 12 amino acids. The CDR3 region is CASSLRQSEAFF. The DNA for the CDR3 is TGTGCCAGCAGCCTCCGACAGAGTGAAGCTTTCTTT.

J is TRBJ2-1 and V is TRBV29-1; 7 nucleotides line up with TRBD1. The CDR3 contains 12 residues. Trimming cost V 3 bases and J 8 bases; bases outside gene matches: 4. The germline CDR1 and CDR2 sequences are SQVTM and ANQGSEA. The CDR3 protein is CSVEVQGHEQFF. The CDR3 coding sequence is TGCAGCGTTGAGGTACAGGGGCATGAGCAGTTCTTC.

Here the CDR3 reads CASSNGQIDGYTF. In DNA, the CDR3 is TGTGCCAGCAGTAACGGACAGATAGATGGCTACACCTTC. The rearrangement joins TRBV6-5 to TRBJ1-2, with a possible D match to TRBD1 (6 bases). Trimming removed 5 bases from V and 6 bases from J, with 13 bases in between. The CDR3 has 13 amino acids. Germline V gene lookup returns CDR1 MNHEY and CDR2 SVGAGI.

The V and J genes are TRBV6-4 and TRBJ2-5, with 9 bases identical to TRBD2. Trimming at V came to 6 bases and at J to 1 base, leaving 15 bases not matched to a gene. In germline, CDR1 is MRHNA, CDR2 SNTAGT. The CDR3 consists of 18 residues. Here the CDR3 DNA reads TGTGCCAGCAGCCTACCTACTAGCGGGTCGGACCCCCAAGAGACCCAGTACTTC. It yields the protein CASSLPTSGSDPQETQYF.

To note about this clone: At the DNA level, this CDR3 is encoded by other sequences in the same sample as well. The V call is TRBV27, the J call TRBJ2-2, with 7 nucleotides matching TRBD1. The CDR3 loop spans 13 amino acids. Trimming at V came to 3 bases and at J to 6 bases, leaving 1 base not matched to a gene. Germline CDR1 MNHEY, CDR2 SMNVEV (reference sequence). CDR3 DNA sequence: TGTGCCAGCAGTTTGCAGGGGGCCGGGGAGCTGTTTTTT. This codes for CASSLQGAGELFF.